A single sample gave rise to the 23 T cell receptor beta chains below, sequenced in a study of shared clonotypes between healthy human individuals. Naive CD8 cells, CD45RO-negative and positively selected for CCR7, excluded terminally differentiated effector memory CD45RA+ cells. This table comes from immunoSEQ multiplex PCR, and its TCRdb copy is limited to in-frame clones, with some not included. The data contain approximately 1.9 million clones, approximately 92% of them singletons. Sequences were obtained from naive CD8+ T cells from PBMCs. The receptors stem from a man in his late teens or twenties in good health. Some clones in this sample may be carry-over from other donors' samples.

The chain uses TRBV4-3 and TRBJ2-7, with D possibly being TRBD1 (6 bases). Germline loops: CDR1 LGHNA, CDR2 YSLEER. Between the trimmed V and J ends, which lost 0 bases and 4 bases, there was a span of 25 bases. The CDR3 loop spans 19 amino acids. The CDR3 region is CASSQDPGTPTDTVYEQYF. CDR3 nucleotides: TGCGCCAGCAGCCAAGACCCCGGGACACCTACCGACACTGTTTACGAGCAGTACTTC.

This chain joins TRBV28 and TRBJ2-7; D not resolved. Germline V gene data show CDR1 as MDHEN and CDR2 as SYDVKM. The CDR3 is made up of 15 amino acids. The V end lost 2 bases, the J end lost 1 base, and 12 bases lay between the germline ends. The CDR3 DNA reads as TGTGCCAGCAGTTTAGTCGGCATTCTGTCCTACGAGCAGTACTTC. Its protein is CASSLVGILSYEQYF.

This chain connects TRBV27 to TRBJ2-7, with 8 positions matching TRBD1. V was clipped by 7 bases and J by 5 bases; unmatched bases: 7. This CDR3 comprises 13 residues. Germline values: CDR1 MNHEY, CDR2 SMNVEV (reference sequence). CDR3 residues: CASTVDRGHEQYF. In DNA form, the CDR3 reads TGTGCCAGCACCGTTGACAGGGGTCACGAGCAGTACTTC.

V and J are TRBV10-1 and TRBJ2-1, with D possibly TRBD1 on 6 matching bases. The CDR3 runs 15 residues. With 6 bases removed from V and 5 bases from J, the gap between germline ends came to 17 bases. From germline, CDR1 is WNHNN and CDR2 SYGVQD (reference sequence). The CDR3 nucleotides are TGCGCCAGCAGCCCCGGATGGGGGCCTCACAATGAGCAGTTCTTC. Translating gives CASSPGWGPHNEQFF.

This clone was recorded only once. The chain couples TRBV5-6 to TRBJ2-7, with 10 positions matching TRBD1. V lost 2 bases, J lost 3 bases, and 2 bases stayed unmatched. There are 14 residues in the CDR3. Germline CDR1 reads SGHDT; CDR2 reads YYEEEE. The CDR3 bases are TGTGCCAGCAGCTTCGGGACAGGGGTCTACGAGCAGTACTTC. The encoded protein is CASSFGTGVYEQYF.

The V gene is TRBV10-2, the J gene TRBJ2-7; D is uncertain. The CDR3 is made up of 12 amino acids. V was clipped by 3 bases and J by 3 bases, with 6 bases between them. CDR1 and CDR2 from the germline V gene are WSHSY and SAAADI. The CDR3 DNA reads as TGCGCCAGCAGTGAAAGCGACTACGAGCAGTACTTC. It specifies CASSESDYEQYF.

The chain joins TRBV4-3 to TRBJ2-1; D is unclear. The CDR3 covers 16 residues. Trimming cost V 4 bases and J 0 bases, with 13 bases left between them. Germline V CDR1 and CDR2: LGHNA, YSLEER. CDR3 coding DNA: TGCGCCAGCAGCCCGCAACGGCGGAGCTCCTACAATGAGCAGTTCTTC. Protein sequence: CASSPQRRSSYNEQFF.

The chain joins TRBV27 to TRBJ1-4; D unresolved. V was clipped by 0 bases and J by 8 bases, with 22 bases between them. The germline CDR1 and CDR2 sequences are MNHEY and SMNVEV (reference sequence). The CDR3 spans 18 residues. The CDR3 sequence: CASSLSAAAARLGEKLFF. DNA of the CDR3: TGTGCCAGCAGTTTATCTGCCGCCGCCGCGCGGTTAGGGGAAAAACTGTTTTTT.

This chain links TRBV15 with TRBJ1-5, with unresolved D. Germline values: CDR1 LNHNV, CDR2 YYDKDF (reference sequence). V was cut by 9 bases and J by 3 bases, with 12 bases left in between. CDR3 length equals 13 residues. CDR3: CATGPSYNQPQHF. The DNA of the CDR3 is TGTGCCACAGGTCCCAGCTACAATCAGCCCCAGCATTTT.

The rearrangement joins TRBV7-8 to TRBJ2-3; a weak D match, TRBD2 (7 bases). The germline gives CDR1 SGHVS, CDR2 FQNEAQ. The CDR3 sequence is 19 residues long. V shed 5 bases and J shed 2 bases, with 26 bases lying between them. The DNA of the CDR3 is TGTGCCAGCAGCCAACAAAAGGGGGGAGGGCCCTCATACACAGATACGCAGTATTTT. Protein sequence: CASSQQKGGGPSYTDTQYF.

The chain recombines TRBV27 with TRBJ2-7; 8 positions match TRBD1. Unmatched junction bases numbered 8, after V lost 4 bases and J lost 0 bases. The CDR3 consists of 16 residues. Germline CDR1 MNHEY, CDR2 SMNVEV (reference sequence). CDR3 coding DNA: TGTGCCAGCAGTTCCTCGACAGGGGAAGTCTCCTACGAGCAGTACTTC. Protein sequence: CASSSSTGEVSYEQYF.

This clone was observed once. This rearrangement joins TRBV7-9 to TRBJ2-7; 9 nucleotides agree with TRBD1. Germline lookup yields CDR1 SEHNR and CDR2 FQNEAQ (reference sequence). The CDR3 extends over 16 amino acids. Unmatched junction bases numbered 13, after V lost 5 bases and J lost 5 bases. The CDR3: CASSHLPGTGPHEQYF. The CDR3 coding sequence is TGTGCCAGCAGCCATCTACCGGGGACAGGGCCCCACGAGCAGTACTTC.

As for this clone: Other DNA sequences from this sample encode an identical CDR3 as well. This chain uses TRBV27 with TRBJ1-2; D call uncertain. This CDR3 contains 12 residues. Germline lookup yields CDR1 MNHEY and CDR2 SMNVEV (reference sequence). Deletions cut 6 bases from V and 4 bases from J, with 9 bases between. CDR3 DNA sequence: TGTGCCAGCAGCCCGGGAGGCTATGGCTACACCTTC. It codes for CASSPGGYGYTF.

For this clone: The same CDR3 also results from other DNA sequences found in this sample. In nucleotides, the CDR3 is TGTGCCAGCAGCGTAAACTCCGGTACGCAGTATTTT. It yields the protein CASSVNSGTQYF. The V gene is TRBV9, the J gene TRBJ2-3; D not certain. The germline gives CDR1 SGDLS, CDR2 YYNGEE. There are 12 residues in the CDR3. Trimming removed 1 base from V and 8 bases from J, with 8 bases in between. Supplemented by reference TRBV9 and TRBJ2-3, the full variable domain reads DSGVTQTPKHLITATGQRVTLRCSPRSGDLSVYWYQQSLDQGLQFLIQYYNGEERAKGNILERFSAQQFPDLHSELNLSSLELGDSALYFCASSVNSGTQYFGPGTRLTVL.

The chain employs TRBV12-5 and TRBJ1-2; D is perhaps TRBD1 (5 bases). CDR1 and CDR2 from the germline V gene are LGHNT and FRNRAP. The V end was cut by 5 bases, the J end by 9 bases, with 13 bases between. The CDR3 contains 12 residues. The CDR3 reads CASGPAGNRYTF. The CDR3 DNA sequence: TGTGCTAGTGGTCCTGCAGGGAATCGCTACACCTTC. The full variable domain, its missing parts supplied by reference TRBV12-5 and TRBJ1-2, is DARVTQTPRHKVTEMGQEVTMRCQPILGHNTVFWYRQTMMQGLELLAYFRNRAPLDDSGMPKDRFSAEMPDATLATLKIQPSEPRDSAVYFCASGPAGNRYTFGSGTRLTVV.

The chain is built from TRBV27 and TRBJ2-6, with TRBD1 matching over 9 bases. Per the germline V gene, CDR1 is MNHEY and CDR2 is SMNVEV (reference sequence). Trimming took 4 bases from V and 0 from J; bases not matched to a gene: 13. The CDR3 runs 20 residues. The CDR3 nucleotides are TGTGCCAGCAGTTCACTGACCCCGGACAGGGGCCACTCTGGGGCCAACGTCCTGACTTTC. Amino acid sequence: CASSSLTPDRGHSGANVLTF.

The gene calls are TRBV11-2 and TRBJ2-2; 7 positions agree with TRBD2. Germline trimming cut 3 bases from V and 4 bases from J; bases unmatched to any gene: 5. This CDR3 is built from 15 residues. The V gene's germline CDR1 is SGHAT and CDR2 FQNNGV. The CDR3 protein is CASSFLAAGTGELFF. In DNA form, the CDR3 reads TGTGCCAGCAGCTTTCTAGCGGCCGGCACCGGGGAGCTGTTTTTT.

Regarding this clone: At one boundary the junction diverges from the germline segment, which might be a read error. This chain uses TRBV29-1 with TRBJ2-2, with D possibly TRBD2 on 6 matching bases. The CDR3 has 10 residues. CDR1 and CDR2 (germline): SQVTM, ANQGSEA. The CDR3 region is CSVHAGGLFF. CDR3 nucleotide sequence: TGCAGCGTTCATGCCGGGGGGCTGTTTTTT.

This chain uses TRBV28 with TRBJ2-7; no definite D call. The V gene's germline CDR1 is MDHEN and CDR2 SYDVKM. CDR3 size: 16 residues. V lost 1 base and J lost 0, with 13 bases in between. The CDR3, as DNA: TGTGCCAGCAGTTTATCCCGGGCGGTGAGCTCCTACGAGCAGTACTTC. Translating gives CASSLSRAVSSYEQYF.

The J gene is TRBJ2-7, the V gene TRBV19; maybe TRBD1 (5 bases). This CDR3 has 15 amino acids. V lost 3 bases and J lost 3, with 15 bases in between. Per the germline V gene, CDR1 is LNHDA and CDR2 is SQIVND (reference sequence). CDR3 coding DNA: TGTGCCAGTAGTATTGGGGCGGATACCTACTACGAGCAGTACTTC. Protein product: CASSIGADTYYEQYF.

This clone was detected only once. This CDR3 is also generated by other DNA sequences in the sample. V usage is TRBV10-3 and J usage is TRBJ2-7, with D possibly TRBD2 on 6 matching bases. This CDR3 comprises 13 residues. The germline V gene encodes CDR1 ENHRY and CDR2 SYGVKD. Trimming shortened V by 6 bases and J by 0 bases, and 9 bases separated the two germline ends. DNA for the CDR3: TGTGCCATCAGCGATAGCGGCTCCTACGAGCAGTACTTC. Protein: CAISDSGSYEQYF.

The chain has TRBV7-6 and TRBJ2-7; D not resolved. Germline CDR1 reads SGHVS; CDR2 reads FNYEAQ. CDR3 length: 14 residues. Trimming left V 2 bases short and J 6 bases short, with 14 bases between. The CDR3 DNA is TGTGCCAGCAGCTTAAATGTTCAGGATTCCGAGCAGTACTTC. Its translation is CASSLNVQDSEQYF.

The chain combines TRBV19 with TRBJ2-3; tentatively, D is TRBD1 (5 bases). The CDR3 consists of 13 residues. Trimming took off 4 bases at V and 6 bases at J, with 11 bases between the two ends. Germline CDR1 and CDR2: LNHDA and SQIVND (reference sequence). CDR3 sequence: CASSTGPWDTQYF. The CDR3 DNA sequence: TGTGCCAGTAGTACAGGGCCTTGGGATACGCAGTATTTT.